The entry below describes one T cell receptor (beta chain). What it binds is not known. V dropped 0 bases and J dropped 2 bases, with 8 bases sitting between them. This CDR3 region has 14 residues. Germline assignment: CDR1 SNHLY and CDR2 FYNNEI. T lymphocytes (CD4+ and CD8+) were sorted from PBMCs. The record originates from a study of CD8+ T cells in alopecia areata. Background on the study: Treated patients swallowed 5 to 10 mg of oral tofacitinib twice daily. Tofacitinib continued for 6 to 18 months and was then withheld for 6 months.

Points from the study as a whole: Normal scalp had lower clonality than lesional scalp, with alopecia totalis/universalis lesions showing this most strongly.

Sequencing used cDNA as its template, made by extracting RNA and reverse transcribing it. Clones were read by immunoSEQ multiplex PCR, and TCRdb kept only the in-frame ones, dropping some. Of some 56,000 clones listed, roughly 96% were seen once; the top ten hold roughly 24%. The sequence was obtained from a human donor with alopecia areata. The input for sequencing was CD8+ T cells sorted from blood, taken at week 0. V usage is TRBV2 and J usage is TRBJ2-7; D perhaps matches TRBD1 (5 bases). The CDR3 protein is CASSEARDPYEQYF. The CDR3 DNA reads as TGTGCCAGCAGTGAAGCCAGGGATCCCTACGAGCAGTACTTC.